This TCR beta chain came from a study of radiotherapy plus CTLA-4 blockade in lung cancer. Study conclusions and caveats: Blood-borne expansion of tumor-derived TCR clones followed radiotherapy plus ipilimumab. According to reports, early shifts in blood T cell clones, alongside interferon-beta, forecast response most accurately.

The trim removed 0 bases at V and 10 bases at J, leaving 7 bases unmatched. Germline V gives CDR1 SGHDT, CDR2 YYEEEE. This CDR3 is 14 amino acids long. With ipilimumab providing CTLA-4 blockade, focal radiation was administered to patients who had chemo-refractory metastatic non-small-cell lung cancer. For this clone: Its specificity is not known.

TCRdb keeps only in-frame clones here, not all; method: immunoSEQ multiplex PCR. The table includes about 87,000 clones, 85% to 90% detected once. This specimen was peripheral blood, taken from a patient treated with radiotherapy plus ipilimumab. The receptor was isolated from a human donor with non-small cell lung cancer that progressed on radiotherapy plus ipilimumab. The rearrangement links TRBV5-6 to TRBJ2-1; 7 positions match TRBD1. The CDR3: CASSLGQGNREQFF. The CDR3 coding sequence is TGTGCCAGCAGCTTGGGACAGGGTAACCGCGAGCAGTTCTTC.